Listed here are 14 T cell receptor beta chains from one sample, sequenced in a study of blood T cells in healthy people across ages. The second PCR ran about 6 to 12 cycles with a sample-barcoded 5' primer and J-beta primers. MiXCR, run by TCRdb on the 5' RACE reads, gives a single entry per CDR3 protein. The data contain around 580,000 distinct CDR3 sequences, roughly 48% of them singletons. Sequencing was carried out using blood. These receptors were obtained from a man older than 75 in good health.

In its sample, this clonotype was seen once. A much larger clone sits a single nucleotide away, making a read error possible. The V gene is TRBV29-1, the J gene TRBJ2-7; 10 nucleotides match TRBD2. Germline trimming cut 3 bases from V and 7 bases from J; bases unmatched to any gene: 12. CDR1 and CDR2 from the germline V gene are SQVTM and ANQGSEA. The CDR3 contains 15 residues. The CDR3 reads CSVDASGGFYDEQYF. The CDR3 DNA reads TGCAGCGTTGATGCTAGCGGGGGATTCTACGATGAGCAGTACTTC.

Comments on this clonotype: Its ends do not fully match the called genes, so a read error is possible. The chain links TRBV25-1 to TRBJ2-5, with D uncertain. The J call is doubtful: the DNA matches TRBJ2-7 better. Germline values: CDR1 MGHDK, CDR2 SYGVNS. The CDR3 extends over 13 amino acids. CDR3 in amino acids: CASSEVGLDEQYF. CDR3 in DNA: TGTGCTAGCAGTGAGGTAGGGCTGGACGAGCAGTACTTC.

To note about this clonotype: This may be a read error, as it is one base from a much larger clone. The rearrangement joins TRBV7-9 to TRBJ2-1; 9 nucleotides line up with TRBD2. TRBJ2-7 explains the end of the DNA better; the J call may be wrong. The CDR3 is 16 residues long. Looked up from germline, CDR1 is SEHNR and CDR2 is FQNEAQ (reference sequence). For the CDR3, the DNA is TGTGCCAGCAGCTTAGCGTCTGCGGGAGGGAACAATGAGCAGTACTTC. Protein: CASSLASAGGNNEQYF.

Comment on this clonotype: A much larger clone lies one base from this, so it may be a read error. CDR3 protein: CASSWYSGTGRNEQFF. The DNA for the CDR3 is TGTGCCAGCAGTTGGTATAGCGGGACGGGTCGGAATGAGCAGTTCTTC. The V gene is TRBV6-5, the J gene TRBJ2-1; TRBD2 matches at 8 bases. The junction had 12 bases not matched to a gene; V was cut back by 4 bases and J by 7 bases. Germline loops: CDR1 MNHEY, CDR2 SVGAGI. This CDR3 has 16 residues.

J is TRBJ1-4 and V is TRBV6-6, with 9 bases aligning to TRBD1. The CDR3 length is 13 residues. Germline CDR1 and CDR2: MNHNY and SVGAGI (reference sequence). The V gene end was trimmed by 5 bases and the J gene end by 8 bases; junction bases not matched to a gene: 3. The CDR3 is CASSRTGEEKLFF. The CDR3 DNA is TGTGCCAGCAGTCGGACAGGGGAAGAAAAACTGTTTTTT.

The table lists this clonotype with a few counts. The rearrangement uses TRBV27 and TRBJ2-1, with TRBD1 identical over 9 bases. V gave up 7 bases and J gave up 4 bases; unmatched junction bases: 11. The CDR3 is made up of 16 amino acids. Germline values: CDR1 MNHEY, CDR2 SMNVEV (reference sequence). DNA for the CDR3: TGTGCCAGCATGCCCCTCGACAGGGGGATTTACAATGAGCAGTTCTTC. It is translated as CASMPLDRGIYNEQFF.

The J gene is TRBJ2-3, the V gene TRBV5-1; the match to TRBD2 covers 14 bases. V was pared by 5 bases and J by 6 bases, with 11 bases of the junction left unmatched. This CDR3 has 17 amino acids. Germline CDR1 reads SGHRS; CDR2 reads YFSETQ. The CDR3 region has the DNA TGCGCCAGCAGACATGGACTAGCGGGGGGCCCGGCGGATACGCAGTATTTT. Translated, it gives CASRHGLAGGPADTQYF.

This clonotype was counted a few times. The chain couples TRBV20-1 to TRBJ2-4; D uncertain. This CDR3 region has 15 residues. CDR1 is DFQATT, CDR2 SNEGSKA, per germline (reference sequence). Trimming removed 0 bases at V and 0 bases at J, with 9 bases between. The CDR3 reads CSARENRLAKNIQYF. DNA for the CDR3: TGCAGTGCTAGAGAGAATAGGCTAGCCAAAAACATTCAGTACTTC.

The genes are TRBV4-2 and TRBJ2-3; 13 bases fit TRBD2. Germline assignment: CDR1 LGHNA and CDR2 YNFKEQ. The CDR3 runs to 17 residues. After removal of 0 bases from V and 7 bases from J, the junction contained 7 bases not matched to a gene. The CDR3 reads CASSQELGTSGKYTQYF. The CDR3 DNA follows: TGTGCCAGCAGCCAAGAACTCGGGACTAGCGGGAAATATACGCAGTATTTT.

The chain is built from TRBV12-3 or TRBV12-4 and TRBJ2-3, with D tentatively TRBD2 (7 bases). V gave up 2 bases and J gave up 4 bases, with 10 bases separating them. The length of the CDR3 is 14 residues. The CDR3 region has the DNA TGTGCCAGCAGTTTAAGGGGGGGCCCAGATACGCAGTATTTT. It specifies CASSLRGGPDTQYF.

This chain uses TRBV20-1 with TRBJ2-7; D remains ambiguous. This CDR3 comprises 14 residues. CDR1 is DFQATT and CDR2 is SNEGSKA in the germline V gene (reference sequence). V was cut by 0 bases and J by 7 bases, with 16 bases left in between. The CDR3 loop is CSARDLLIYNEQYF. In nucleotides, the CDR3 is TGCAGTGCTAGAGATCTTTTAATCTACAATGAGCAGTACTTC.

The chain joins TRBV2 to TRBJ2-5; 7 positions match TRBD2. The length of the CDR3 is 14 residues. Germline CDR1 reads SNHLY; CDR2 reads FYNNEI. V gave up 6 bases and J gave up 11 bases; unmatched junction bases: 15. For the CDR3, the DNA is TGTGCCAGCAGGACTAGCTACTTGGGGAATGAGCAGTACTTC. Its translation: CASRTSYLGNEQYF.

The gene calls are TRBV5-1 and TRBJ2-7; 8 nucleotides line up with TRBD1. With V trimmed by 4 bases and J by 5 bases, 8 bases remained unmatched. The length of the CDR3 is 14 residues. CDR1 is SGHRS and CDR2 is YFSETQ in the germline V gene. The CDR3 spells CASSATGGPDEQYF. CDR3 DNA: TGCGCCAGCAGCGCCACAGGGGGTCCCGACGAGCAGTACTTC.

The chain carries TRBV7-2 and TRBJ2-4, with TRBD2 identical over 13 bases. The CDR3 extends over 15 amino acids. Germline CDR1 and CDR2: SGHTA and FQGNSA. V was pared by 4 bases and J by 6 bases, with 3 bases of the junction left unmatched. The CDR3, as DNA: TGTGCCAGCAGCTACCGGACTAGCGGGAGAAACATTCAGTACTTC. Encoded protein: CASSYRTSGRNIQYF.